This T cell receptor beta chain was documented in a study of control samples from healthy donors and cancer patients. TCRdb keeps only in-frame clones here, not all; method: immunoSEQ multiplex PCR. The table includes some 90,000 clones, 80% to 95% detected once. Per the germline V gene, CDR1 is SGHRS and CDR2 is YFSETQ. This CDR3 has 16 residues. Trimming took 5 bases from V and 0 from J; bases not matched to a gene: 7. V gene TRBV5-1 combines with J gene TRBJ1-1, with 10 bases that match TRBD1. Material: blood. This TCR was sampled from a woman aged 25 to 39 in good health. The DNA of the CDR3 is TGCGCCAGCAGACAGGACAGGGGGAGGGTGAACACTGAAGCTTTCTTT. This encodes CASRQDRGRVNTEAFF.